The clone carrying this T cell receptor beta chain was picked up one time. The germline V gene encodes CDR1 LGHNA and CDR2 YNFKEQ. The CDR3 runs to 16 residues. The trim removed 1 base at V and 0 bases at J, leaving 0 bases unmatched. The data originate from a study of blood T cell repertoires in COVID-19. Study-wide background: Both acute and convalescent COVID-19 samples were obtained from the United States, Italy and Spain. Sample material is recorded as cDNA or gDNA derived from T cells, B-cell-depleted T cells, or PBMCs.

Per the original data handling: It was from reference gene primer amplification that nucleated cell counts were estimated. Data came from immunoSEQ multiplex PCR; TCRdb stores just in-frame clones and leaves some out. D and trimming come from the DNA, and the V and J calls and clone size come from that table. The top ten clones hold 15% to 20% of a sample with approximately 160,000 clones, about 92% of them seen once. Source material: peripheral blood. The genes are TRBV4-2 and TRBJ1-4, with 9 bases matching TRBD1. The sequence was obtained from a man in his fifties or sixties with active or convalescent COVID-19. The DNA of the CDR3 is TGTGCCAGCAGCCAAGGGGACAGGGCAACTAATGAAAAACTGTTTTTT. As protein: CASSQGDRATNEKLFF.